This TCR beta chain was found in a study of control samples from healthy donors and cancer patients (dated by TCRdb to the early 2020s). CDR1 and CDR2 (SGHRS, YFSETQ) derive from the germline V gene. Here V drops 4 bases and J drops 4 bases, and the junction holds 5 bases not matched to any gene. The CDR3 spans 14 residues, from the cysteine through the phenylalanine. Left in the record is the CDR3 DNA by itself, 42 bases read in frame from the first base. Libraries were constructed by the immunoSEQ multiplex PCR assay. As stored in TCRdb, this immuneACCESS dataset retains in-frame rearrangements with V and J assigned. A fraction of the clones does not appear; measured against another copy, unresolved V genes explain less than half of the discrepancy, and the remainder lacks a known reason. The sample table contains some 130,000 clones; only one count was recorded for about 93% of them. The leading ten clones occupy around 2.5% of the sample.

In the case of this clone: What antigen it recognizes has not been identified. Within one base of it there is no much larger clone, and no base qualities were kept.

The specimen sequenced was blood. This TCR derives from a man aged 40-50 years in good health. This receptor chain uses TRBV5-1 and TRBJ2-3, with 8 junctional bases fitting TRBD2. The CDR3 has the sequence CASSDSSGSDTQYF. The bases are TGCGCCAGCAGCGACTCTAGCGGGTCAGATACGCAGTATTTT.